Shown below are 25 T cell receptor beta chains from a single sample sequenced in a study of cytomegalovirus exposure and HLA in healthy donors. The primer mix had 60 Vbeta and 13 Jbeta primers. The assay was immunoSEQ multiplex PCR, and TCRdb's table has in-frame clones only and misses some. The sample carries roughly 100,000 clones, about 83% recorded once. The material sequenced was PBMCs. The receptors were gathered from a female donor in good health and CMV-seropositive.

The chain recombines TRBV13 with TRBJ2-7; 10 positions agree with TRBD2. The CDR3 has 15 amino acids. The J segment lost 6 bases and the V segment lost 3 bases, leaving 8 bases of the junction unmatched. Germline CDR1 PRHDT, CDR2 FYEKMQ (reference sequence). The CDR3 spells CASSFPSGGAGEQYF. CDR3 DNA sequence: TGTGCCAGCAGCTTCCCCAGCGGGGGGGCAGGCGAGCAGTACTTC.

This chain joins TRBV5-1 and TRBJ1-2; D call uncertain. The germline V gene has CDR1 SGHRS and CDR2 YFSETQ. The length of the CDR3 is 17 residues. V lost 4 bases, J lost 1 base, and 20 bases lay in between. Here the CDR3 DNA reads TGCGCCAGCAGCCTTCTCCGCTGGTCGGAGGATAACTATGGCTACACCTTC. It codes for CASSLLRWSEDNYGYTF.

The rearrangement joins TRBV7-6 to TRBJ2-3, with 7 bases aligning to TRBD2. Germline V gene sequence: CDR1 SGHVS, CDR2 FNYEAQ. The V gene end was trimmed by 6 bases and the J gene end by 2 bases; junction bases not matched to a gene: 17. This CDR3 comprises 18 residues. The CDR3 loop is CASSNPQHASGYTDTQYF. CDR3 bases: TGTGCCAGCAGTAACCCCCAGCATGCTAGCGGCTACACAGATACGCAGTATTTT.

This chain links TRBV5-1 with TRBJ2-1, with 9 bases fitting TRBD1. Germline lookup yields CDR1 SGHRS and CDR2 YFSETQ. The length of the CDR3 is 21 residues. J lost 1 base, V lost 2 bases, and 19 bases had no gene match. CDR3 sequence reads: CASSFYRGTGQGPHSYNEQFF. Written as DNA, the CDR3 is TGCGCCAGCAGCTTTTATCGGGGCACGGGACAGGGACCTCATTCCTACAATGAGCAGTTCTTC.

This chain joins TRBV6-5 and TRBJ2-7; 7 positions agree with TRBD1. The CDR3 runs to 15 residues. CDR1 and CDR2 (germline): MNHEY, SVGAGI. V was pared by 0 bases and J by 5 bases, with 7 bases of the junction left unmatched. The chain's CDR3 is CASSYSNRGRNEQYF. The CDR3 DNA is TGTGCCAGCAGTTACTCGAACAGGGGACGCAACGAGCAGTACTTC.

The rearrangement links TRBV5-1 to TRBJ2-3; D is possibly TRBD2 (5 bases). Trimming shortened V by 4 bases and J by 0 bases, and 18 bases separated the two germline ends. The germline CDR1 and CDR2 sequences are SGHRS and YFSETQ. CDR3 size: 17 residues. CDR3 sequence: CASSAGHAGSSTDTQYF. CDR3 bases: TGCGCCAGCAGCGCCGGCCACGCGGGCTCAAGCACAGATACGCAGTATTTT.

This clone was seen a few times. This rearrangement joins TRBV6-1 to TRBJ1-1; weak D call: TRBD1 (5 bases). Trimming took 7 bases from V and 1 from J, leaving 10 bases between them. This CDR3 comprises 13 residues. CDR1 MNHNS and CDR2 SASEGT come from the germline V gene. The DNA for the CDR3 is TGTGCCAGCACCATGGGGGGGAACACTGAAGCTTTCTTT. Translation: CASTMGGNTEAFF.

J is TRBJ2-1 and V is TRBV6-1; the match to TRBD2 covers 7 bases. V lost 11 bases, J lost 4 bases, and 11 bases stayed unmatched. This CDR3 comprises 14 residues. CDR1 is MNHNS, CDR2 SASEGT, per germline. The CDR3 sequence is CASTRGDLYNEQFF. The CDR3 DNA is TGTGCCTCCACTCGGGGGGACCTGTACAATGAGCAGTTCTTC.

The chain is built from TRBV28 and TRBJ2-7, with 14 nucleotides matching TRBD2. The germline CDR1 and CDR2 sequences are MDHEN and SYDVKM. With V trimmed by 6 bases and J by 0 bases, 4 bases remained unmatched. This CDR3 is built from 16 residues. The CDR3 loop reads CASRLGLAGVSYEQYF. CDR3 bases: TGTGCCAGCAGGTTGGGACTAGCGGGGGTCTCCTACGAGCAGTACTTC.

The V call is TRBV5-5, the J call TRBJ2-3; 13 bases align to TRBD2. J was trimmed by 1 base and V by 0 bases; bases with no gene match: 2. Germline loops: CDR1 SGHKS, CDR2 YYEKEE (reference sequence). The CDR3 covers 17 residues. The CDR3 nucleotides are TGTGCCAGCAGCTTGGGACTAGCGGGGGGAGGCACAGATACGCAGTATTTT. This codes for CASSLGLAGGGTDTQYF.

The CDR3 region is CASSRQETQYF. In nucleotides, the CDR3 is TGTGCCAGCAGCCGTCAAGAGACCCAGTACTTC. V and J are TRBV6-5 and TRBJ2-5; D unresolved. Trimming took 6 bases from V and 2 from J, leaving 4 bases between them. The CDR3 extends over 11 amino acids. The germline CDR1 and CDR2 sequences are MNHEY and SVGAGI.

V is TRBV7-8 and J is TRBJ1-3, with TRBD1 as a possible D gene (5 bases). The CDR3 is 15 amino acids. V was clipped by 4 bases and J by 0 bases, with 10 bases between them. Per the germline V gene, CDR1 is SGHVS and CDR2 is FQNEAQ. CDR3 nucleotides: TGTGCCAGCAGCTATGGGGCCAACTCTGGAAACACCATATATTTT. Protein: CASSYGANSGNTIYF.

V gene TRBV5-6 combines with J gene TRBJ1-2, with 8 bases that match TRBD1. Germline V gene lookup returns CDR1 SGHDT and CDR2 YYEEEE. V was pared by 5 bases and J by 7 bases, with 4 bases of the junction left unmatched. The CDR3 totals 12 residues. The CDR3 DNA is TGTGCCAGCAGTTACGACAGGGGTGGCTACACCTTC. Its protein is CASSYDRGGYTF.

The CDR3 loop reads CASSVAGGGSWHNEQFF. For the CDR3, the DNA is TGTGCCAGCAGCGTAGCGGGAGGAGGAAGCTGGCACAATGAGCAGTTCTTC. The chain employs TRBV9 and TRBJ2-1; 7 nucleotides match TRBD2. CDR3 length equals 17 residues. Germline CDR1 is SGDLS and CDR2 is YYNGEE. The ends lost 0 bases at V and 5 bases at J; junction bases unmatched: 11. The entire variable domain, with the rest obtained from reference TRBV9 and TRBJ2-1, is as follows: DSGVTQTPKHLITATGQRVTLRCSPRSGDLSVYWYQQSLDQGLQFLIQYYNGEERAKGNILERFSAQQFPDLHSELNLSSLELGDSALYFCASSVAGGGSWHNEQFFGPGTRLTVL.

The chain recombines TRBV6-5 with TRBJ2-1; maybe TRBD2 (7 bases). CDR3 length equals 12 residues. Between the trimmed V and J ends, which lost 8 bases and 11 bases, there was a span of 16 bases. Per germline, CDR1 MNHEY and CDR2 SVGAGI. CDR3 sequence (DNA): TGTGCCAGCGGGGGGGCCCAGGTTAAGCAGTTCTTC. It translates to CASGGAQVKQFF.

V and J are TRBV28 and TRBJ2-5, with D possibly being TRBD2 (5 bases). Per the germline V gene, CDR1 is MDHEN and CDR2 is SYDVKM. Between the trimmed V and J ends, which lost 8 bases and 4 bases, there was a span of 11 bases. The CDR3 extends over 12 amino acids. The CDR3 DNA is TGTGCCAGCTCTTGGGAGTTAGAGACCCAGTACTTC. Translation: CASSWELETQYF.

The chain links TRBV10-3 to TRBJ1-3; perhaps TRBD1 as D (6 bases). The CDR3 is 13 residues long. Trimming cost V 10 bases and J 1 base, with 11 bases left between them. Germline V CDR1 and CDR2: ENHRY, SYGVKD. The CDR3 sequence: CATTGQSGNTIYF. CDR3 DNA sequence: TGTGCCACCACGGGACAATCTGGAAACACCATATATTTT.

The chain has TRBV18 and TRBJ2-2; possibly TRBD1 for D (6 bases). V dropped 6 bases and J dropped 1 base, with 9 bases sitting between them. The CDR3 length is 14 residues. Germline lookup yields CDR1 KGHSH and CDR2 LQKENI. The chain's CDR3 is CASSRTENTGELFF. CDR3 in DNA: TGTGCCAGCTCCCGGACAGAGAACACCGGGGAGCTGTTTTTT.

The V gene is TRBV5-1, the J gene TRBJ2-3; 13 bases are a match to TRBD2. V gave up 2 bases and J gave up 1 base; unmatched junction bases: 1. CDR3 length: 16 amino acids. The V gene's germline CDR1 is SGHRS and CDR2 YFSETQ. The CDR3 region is CASSFGLAGGTDTQYF. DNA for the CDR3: TGCGCCAGCAGCTTCGGACTAGCGGGGGGCACAGATACGCAGTATTTT.

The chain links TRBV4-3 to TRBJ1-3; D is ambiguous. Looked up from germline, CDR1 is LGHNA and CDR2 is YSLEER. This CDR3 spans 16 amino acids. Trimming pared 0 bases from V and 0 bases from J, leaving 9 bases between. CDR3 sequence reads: CASSQDADSSGNTIYF. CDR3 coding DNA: TGCGCCAGCAGCCAAGATGCGGATAGCTCTGGAAACACCATATATTTT.

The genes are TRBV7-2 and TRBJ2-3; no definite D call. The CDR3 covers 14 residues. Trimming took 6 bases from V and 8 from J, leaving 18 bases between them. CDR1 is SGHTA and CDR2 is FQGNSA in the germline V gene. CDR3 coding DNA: TGTGCCAGCAGTTTCAACTACCTTTCCCTTACGCAGTATTTT. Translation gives CASSFNYLSLTQYF.

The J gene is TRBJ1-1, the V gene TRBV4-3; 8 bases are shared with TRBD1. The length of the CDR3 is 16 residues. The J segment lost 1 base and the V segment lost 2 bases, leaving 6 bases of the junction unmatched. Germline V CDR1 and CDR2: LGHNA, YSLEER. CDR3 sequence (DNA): TGCGCCAGCAGCCAATACTCCGGGACAGGGAACACTGAAGCTTTCTTT. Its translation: CASSQYSGTGNTEAFF.

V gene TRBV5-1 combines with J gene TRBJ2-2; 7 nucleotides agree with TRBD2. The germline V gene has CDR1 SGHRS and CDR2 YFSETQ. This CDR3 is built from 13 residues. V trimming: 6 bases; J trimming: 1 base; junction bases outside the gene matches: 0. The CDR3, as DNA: TGCGCCAGCATAGCGGGGAACACCGGGGAGCTGTTTTTT. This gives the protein CASIAGNTGELFF. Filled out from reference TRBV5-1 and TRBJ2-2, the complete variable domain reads KAGVTQTPRYLIKTRGQQVTLSCSPISGHRSVSWYQQTPGQGLQFLFEYFSETQRNKGNFPGRFSGRQFSNSRSEMNVSTLELGDSALYLCASIAGNTGELFFGEGSRLTVL.

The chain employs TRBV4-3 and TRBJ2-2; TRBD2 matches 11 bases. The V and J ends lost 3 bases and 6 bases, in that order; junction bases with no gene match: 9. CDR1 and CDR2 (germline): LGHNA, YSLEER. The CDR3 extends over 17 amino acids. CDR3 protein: CASSQEVSGGAAGELFF. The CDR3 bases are TGCGCCAGCAGCCAGGAAGTTAGCGGGGGGGCCGCCGGGGAGCTGTTTTTT.

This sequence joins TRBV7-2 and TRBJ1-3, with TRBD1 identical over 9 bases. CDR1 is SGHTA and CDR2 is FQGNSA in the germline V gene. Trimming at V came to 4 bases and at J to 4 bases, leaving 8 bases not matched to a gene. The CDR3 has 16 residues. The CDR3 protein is CASSSQDRGIGNTIYF. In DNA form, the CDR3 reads TGTGCCAGCAGCTCACAGGACAGGGGTATAGGAAACACCATATATTTT.